This TCR beta chain originates from a study of blood T cell repertoires in COVID-19. Study summary: Sites across the United States, Italy and Spain contributed samples from acute and convalescent COVID-19. PBMCs, B-cell-depleted T cells, or T cells provided the cDNA or gDNA that made up the material.

In the original workflow: Scientists estimated how many nucleated cells there were by amplifying reference gene primers. TCRdb's copy holds only in-frame clones and misses some; the assay was immunoSEQ multiplex PCR. V, J and clone size were drawn from that table, and D and trimming were deduced from the DNA. The repertoire holds some 150,000 clones, with under 90% as singletons. CDR3 length: 15 residues. CDR1 and CDR2 (germline): MNHNS, SASEGT. Trimming removed 0 bases from V and 3 bases from J, with 11 bases in between. Sequenced: peripheral blood. This sequence originates from a human donor in a cohort sampled during active COVID-19. V and J are TRBV6-1 and TRBJ1-1; D possibly corresponds to TRBD1 (6 bases). The chain's CDR3 is CASSEAGHLYTEAFF. CDR3 bases: TGTGCCAGCAGTGAAGCGGGACACCTATACACTGAAGCTTTCTTT.